The 17 T cell receptor beta chains below come from one sample, sequenced in a study of post-analysis software for immune sequencing data. General observations from the study: TRBV5-6, TRBV5-1 and TRBV20-1 were among several TRBV segments more frequent in patients than controls.

These receptors' targets are unknown. Unique molecular identifiers tagged the TCR beta cDNA libraries. Via MiXCR, TCRdb re-called the PCR reads, giving one row per CDR3 protein. In the table there are about 770,000 distinct CDR3 sequences, roughly 46% of which are singletons. The specimen was blood. Every receptor here comes from a girl between 5 and 17 years old with multiple sclerosis.

This clonotype occurred a few times. The genes are TRBV4-3 and TRBJ2-7, with D possibly TRBD2 on 5 matching bases. Germline-derived CDR1 and CDR2 are LGHNA and YSLEER. Trimming removed 0 bases at V and 6 bases at J, with 15 bases between. CDR3 size: 15 residues. The CDR3 DNA reads TGCGCCAGCAGCCAAGATTGGCGCGGGCCGGGCGAGCAGTACTTC. Translated: CASSQDWRGPGEQYF.

The V call is TRBV6-5, the J call TRBJ2-1, with TRBD2 matching over 11 bases. The CDR3 consists of 15 residues. V gave up 5 bases and J gave up 5 bases; unmatched junction bases: 5. The germline CDR1 and CDR2 sequences are MNHEY and SVGAGI. The CDR3 protein is CASSAGLAENNEQFF. The CDR3 DNA reads TGTGCCAGCAGTGCGGGACTAGCGGAAAACAATGAGCAGTTCTTC.

J is TRBJ2-7 and V is TRBV6-5; a possible D gene is TRBD1 (5 bases). The germline V gene encodes CDR1 MNHEY and CDR2 SVGAGI. Between the trimmed V and J ends, which lost 5 bases and 3 bases, there was a span of 11 bases. The CDR3 sequence is 13 residues long. CDR3 sequence: CASSPYRYYEQYF. In nucleotides, the CDR3 is TGTGCCAGCAGTCCCTACAGGTACTACGAGCAGTACTTC.

V is TRBV6-1 and J is TRBJ2-2; weak D call: TRBD2 (6 bases). This CDR3 region has 15 residues. The V gene lost 5 bases and the J gene lost 9 bases, with 19 bases spanning the gap. Germline assignment: CDR1 MNHNS and CDR2 SASEGT. In nucleotides, the CDR3 is TGTGCCAGCAGTCCGGACGAAGCGGGTATCAGGGAGCTGTTTTTT. This sequence encodes CASSPDEAGIRELFF.

Only a few counts were recorded for this clonotype. The rearrangement links TRBV12-3 or TRBV12-4 to TRBJ2-7; 7 nucleotides line up with TRBD2. V trimming: 3 bases; J trimming: 6 bases; junction bases outside the gene matches: 14. This CDR3 contains 16 residues. In DNA form, the CDR3 reads TGTGCCAGCAGTTTTCGTTTGGCGGGAGAGGATGGCGAGCAGTACTTC. Translating gives CASSFRLAGEDGEQYF.

The chain joins TRBV10-3 to TRBJ2-3, with 7 bases matching TRBD1. V lost 0 bases to trimming and J lost 2 bases; unmatched junction nucleotides: 8. The CDR3 is made up of 17 amino acids. From germline, CDR1 is ENHRY and CDR2 SYGVKD. The CDR3 sequence is CAISESPDRDPTDTQYF. The CDR3 nucleotides read TGTGCCATCAGTGAGTCCCCCGACAGGGACCCCACAGATACGCAGTATTTT.

The rearrangement links TRBV27 to TRBJ1-6, with 7 bases aligning to TRBD1. The CDR3 covers 15 residues. Losses at the gene ends were 4 bases for V and 7 bases for J; bases not matched to a gene: 7. Germline-derived CDR1 and CDR2 are MNHEY and SMNVEV (reference sequence). CDR3 DNA sequence: TGTGCCAGCAGTTCAGAGACAGGGTGGAATTCACCCCTCCACTTT. This sequence encodes CASSSETGWNSPLHF.

The chain combines TRBV29-1 with TRBJ2-5; 11 nucleotides align to TRBD2. This CDR3 is built from 14 residues. V shed 5 bases, J shed 5 bases, and the junction held 7 bases outside the gene matches. Germline CDR1 SQVTM, CDR2 ANQGSEA. This CDR3 reads CSVKLAGVGETQYF. CDR3 sequence (DNA): TGCAGCGTTAAACTAGCGGGAGTAGGGGAGACCCAGTACTTC.

The V call is TRBV28, the J call TRBJ1-5; the D is unclear. Per the germline V gene, CDR1 is MDHEN and CDR2 is SYDVKM. There are 13 residues in the CDR3. Deletions cut 1 base from V and 5 bases from J, with 6 bases between. CDR3 amino acids: CASSLLPHQPQHF. For the CDR3, the DNA is TGTGCCAGCAGTTTATTGCCTCATCAGCCCCAGCATTTT.

The chain joins TRBV6-2 or TRBV6-3 to TRBJ2-7, with a tentative D call TRBD1 (7 bases). The germline gives CDR1 MNHEY, CDR2 SVGEGT. The CDR3 covers 16 residues. Between the trimmed V and J ends, which lost 0 bases and 1 base, there was a span of 13 bases. CDR3: CASSYSGGQVSYEQYF. In DNA form, the CDR3 reads TGTGCCAGCAGTTACTCGGGAGGACAGGTATCCTACGAGCAGTACTTC.

The rearrangement links TRBV4-1 to TRBJ2-3; the match to TRBD1 covers 10 bases. Germline CDR1 and CDR2: MGHRA and YSYEKL. J gave up 1 base and V 0 bases, and 4 bases lay outside the gene matches. The CDR3 has 17 residues. This CDR3 reads CASSQDEGTGGTDTQYF. In nucleotides, the CDR3 is TGCGCCAGCAGCCAAGATGAGGGGACAGGGGGCACAGATACGCAGTATTTT.

The genes are TRBV6-5 and TRBJ2-3; D possibly corresponds to TRBD2 (6 bases). CDR1 and CDR2 from the germline V gene are MNHEY and SVGAGI. Trimming stripped 10 bases from V and 4 bases from J, with 9 bases between. The CDR3 is made up of 11 amino acids. CDR3 residues: CATGTSDTQYF. The DNA for the CDR3 is TGTGCCACCGGGACTTCAGATACGCAGTATTTT.

In the case of this clonotype: One end of the junction varies from germline; a read error may be responsible. The CDR3 DNA follows: TGTGCCGGCAGCCACGCCACCCGAGTAAAAGCTTTCTTT. Translating gives CAGSHATRVKAFF. The gene calls are TRBV4-2 and TRBJ1-1; D is unclear. The CDR3 is 13 amino acids. CDR1 is LGHNA, CDR2 YNFKEQ, per germline.

This clonotype has a handful of counts. V is TRBV7-6 and J is TRBJ2-1, with TRBD2 matching over 9 bases. V lost 5 bases and J lost 5; bases outside the gene matches: 7. Germline assignment: CDR1 SGHVS and CDR2 FNYEAQ. The CDR3 runs 15 residues. CDR3 in DNA: TGTGCCAGCAGCCCTCCTAGCGGGACCAACAATGAGCAGTTCTTC. It encodes CASSPPSGTNNEQFF.

CDR3: CASSQDLETQYF. The CDR3 DNA sequence: TGTGCCAGCAGCCAAGATCTGGAGACCCAGTACTTC. This rearrangement joins TRBV4-2 to TRBJ2-5, with unresolved D. The CDR3 is 12 amino acids. Trimming pared 0 bases from V and 5 bases from J, leaving 4 bases between. Germline assignment: CDR1 LGHNA and CDR2 YNFKEQ.

The rearrangement uses TRBV6-5 and TRBJ1-2; no clear D gene. The CDR3 contains 15 residues. Germline CDR1 is MNHEY and CDR2 is SVGAGI. V dropped 0 bases and J dropped 4 bases, with 12 bases sitting between them. The CDR3 sequence: CASSYSHADSYGYTF. In nucleotides, the CDR3 is TGTGCCAGCAGTTACTCACACGCGGATTCCTATGGCTACACCTTC.

This chain joins TRBV6-5 and TRBJ1-5; TRBD1 aligns across 7 bases. V gave up 6 bases and J gave up 4 bases; unmatched junction bases: 9. CDR3 length: 15 residues. CDR1 is MNHEY, CDR2 SVGAGI, per germline. The DNA of the CDR3 is TGTGCCAGCAGACCTAGGACAGGTCGGAATCAGCCCCAGCATTTT. Translation gives CASRPRTGRNQPQHF.